This T cell receptor beta chain comes out of a study of CD8 T cells in ankylosing spondylitis. The TCR beta libraries were generated through quantitative 5'-RACE incorporating molecular barcodes. TCRdb reprocessed the 5' RACE reads via MiXCR and lists one record per CDR3 protein. The top ten clones hold about 14% of a sample with about 330,000 distinct CDR3 sequences, approximately 8.2% of them seen once. Points from the study as a whole: As reported, disease-linked clones showed significant enrichment in matched ankylosing spondylitis synovial fluid. Among TCR beta sequences, a motif of several highly homologous variants appeared characteristic of ankylosing spondylitis blood.

The CDR3 has 13 amino acids. V gave up 0 bases and J gave up 10 bases, with 10 bases separating them. Germline V CDR1 and CDR2: LGHDT, YNNKEL (reference sequence). Turning to this clonotype: The antigen is unknown.

The chain combines TRBV3-1 with TRBJ2-1; D possibly corresponds to TRBD1 (6 bases). The TCR was taken from a male donor with ankylosing spondylitis. Input material: blood, either unsorted or a sorted T cell fraction (not recorded which). DNA of the CDR3: TGTGCCAGCAGCCAAGATCTCACAGGGGAGCAGTTCTTC. Encoded protein: CASSQDLTGEQFF.